The present T cell receptor (beta chain) was sequenced within a study of Graves' ophthalmopathy and Graves' hyperthyroidism (dated by TCRdb to between 2017 and 2018). Notes on the research overall: Hyperthyroidism was considered stable if no progression to ophthalmopathy occurred within 18 months of follow-up. T-cell repertoires of thyroid tissue and blood were compared in more than 5 hyperthyroidism patients. For independent validation, a separate cohort was made up of 18 to 20 hyperthyroidism patients plus 17 patients who later progressed from hyperthyroidism to ophthalmopathy. To explore V-J signatures that separate ophthalmopathy from hyperthyroidism, a discovery set of about a hundred patients was enrolled, consisting of under 50 with ophthalmopathy and roughly 57 with stable hyperthyroidism. Once sampling was done, hyperthyroidism patients were given methimazole at a starting dose of 30 mg daily, while ophthalmopathy patients were given high-dose intravenous methylprednisolone. To tell Graves' ophthalmopathy apart from Graves' hyperthyroidism, and to predict which patients would progress to ophthalmopathy, the study relied on TCR beta repertoire signatures. In total, some 140 blood samples were TCR-sequenced: some 40 ophthalmopathy, under 85 hyperthyroidism and about 17 hyperthyroidism-to-ophthalmopathy patients.

For repertoire sequencing, the TCR beta CDR3 regions were amplified from RNA transcripts. The first round was an RT-PCR using HTBI primers with the Qiagen OneStep RT-PCR kit, and this first round was followed by a second-round multiplex PCR, then size selection and purification. Sequencing of the libraries was carried out on an Illumina HiSeq2000 in paired-end mode with 100 bp reads. The published analysis was carried out like this. Reads were processed with SOAPnuke, discarding reads with adapters, uncalled bases, mean Phred below 15, or no exact constant-primer or identifier match. COPE v1.2.5 was used to merge high-quality paired reads. Unique nucleotide sequences were defined as clonotypes and aligned to IMGT TRB V, D and J references using MiTCR v1.1. The analysis was limited to V-J combinations with a frequency above 0.0001, which together covered more than 99% of repertoires. A TCR clonal expansion and chaos score per V-J combination was defined as the ratio of F50 clonal expansion to chaos observed in the TCRdist matrix. Welch's t-statistics and random forest were used to reduce features to about a dozen V-J combinations, which were fed into a naive Bayes classifier. The Morisita-Horn index was used to measure how similar the thyroid and blood repertoires were. TCRdb took the public reads, trimmed them with fastp at Q25, ran MiXCR for clone calling and kept in-frame beta chains. Records with the same CDR3 protein are collapsed into one entry carrying the most frequent genes and DNA. V and J calls and clone size were set by TCRdb, not the authors. Counted in this sample were a few hundred thousand distinct CDR3 sequences; about 35% of them appeared once. Of the sample, about 4% is held by the ten largest clones.

This clonotype came up a few times. Its specific antigen is unknown. It has no much larger one-base neighbor in the sample; base qualities were not kept. Hyperthyroidism patients were newly diagnosed, with disease duration under 2 months, and aged 18 to 65 years. Patients with other autoimmune diseases, uncontrolled infections, pregnancy or lactation were excluded from the study. Clinical symptoms, serum thyroxine, TRAb, thyroid ultrasound and orbital computed tomography were used for diagnosis. Total RNA was extracted using Trizol reagent, and RNA quality was checked on an Agilent 2100 Bioanalyzer. On the study overall, not on this receptor specifically: Most expanded thyroid clonotypes with a frequency above 0.001 also appeared in blood, which suggests that blood repertoires may reflect the immune response in the thyroid. No statistical method was used to predetermine the sample size, and group allocation was not hidden from the investigators. Ophthalmopathy was separated from stable hyperthyroidism by the 13-signature model with about 88% sensitivity and less than 82% specificity in cross-validation and with 80%/75% in the test set. In validation, the model predicted ophthalmopathy progression with about 71% sensitivity and less than 80% specificity; eleven to twelve predicted patients were CT-confirmed with GO in a median of about 6.2 months.

Material: peripheral blood or thyroid tissue (not recorded which). This sequence was found in an adult man with Graves' hyperthyroidism.

The nucleotides are TGTGCCAGCAGTTCCCCAGGGGGCGCAAAGGGATCACCCCTCCACTTT. It translates to CASSSPGGAKGSPLHF. The rearrangement combines TRBV7-8 with TRBJ1-6, and 8 junctional nucleotides match TRBD1. The CDR3 covers 16 residues, taking in both the cysteine and the phenylalanine. The only DNA kept is the CDR3, 48 bases in frame from the first base. CDR1 SGHVS and CDR2 FQNEAQ are derived from the germline V gene. After removal of 6 bases from V and 10 bases from J, the junction retains 14 bases not matched to a gene.